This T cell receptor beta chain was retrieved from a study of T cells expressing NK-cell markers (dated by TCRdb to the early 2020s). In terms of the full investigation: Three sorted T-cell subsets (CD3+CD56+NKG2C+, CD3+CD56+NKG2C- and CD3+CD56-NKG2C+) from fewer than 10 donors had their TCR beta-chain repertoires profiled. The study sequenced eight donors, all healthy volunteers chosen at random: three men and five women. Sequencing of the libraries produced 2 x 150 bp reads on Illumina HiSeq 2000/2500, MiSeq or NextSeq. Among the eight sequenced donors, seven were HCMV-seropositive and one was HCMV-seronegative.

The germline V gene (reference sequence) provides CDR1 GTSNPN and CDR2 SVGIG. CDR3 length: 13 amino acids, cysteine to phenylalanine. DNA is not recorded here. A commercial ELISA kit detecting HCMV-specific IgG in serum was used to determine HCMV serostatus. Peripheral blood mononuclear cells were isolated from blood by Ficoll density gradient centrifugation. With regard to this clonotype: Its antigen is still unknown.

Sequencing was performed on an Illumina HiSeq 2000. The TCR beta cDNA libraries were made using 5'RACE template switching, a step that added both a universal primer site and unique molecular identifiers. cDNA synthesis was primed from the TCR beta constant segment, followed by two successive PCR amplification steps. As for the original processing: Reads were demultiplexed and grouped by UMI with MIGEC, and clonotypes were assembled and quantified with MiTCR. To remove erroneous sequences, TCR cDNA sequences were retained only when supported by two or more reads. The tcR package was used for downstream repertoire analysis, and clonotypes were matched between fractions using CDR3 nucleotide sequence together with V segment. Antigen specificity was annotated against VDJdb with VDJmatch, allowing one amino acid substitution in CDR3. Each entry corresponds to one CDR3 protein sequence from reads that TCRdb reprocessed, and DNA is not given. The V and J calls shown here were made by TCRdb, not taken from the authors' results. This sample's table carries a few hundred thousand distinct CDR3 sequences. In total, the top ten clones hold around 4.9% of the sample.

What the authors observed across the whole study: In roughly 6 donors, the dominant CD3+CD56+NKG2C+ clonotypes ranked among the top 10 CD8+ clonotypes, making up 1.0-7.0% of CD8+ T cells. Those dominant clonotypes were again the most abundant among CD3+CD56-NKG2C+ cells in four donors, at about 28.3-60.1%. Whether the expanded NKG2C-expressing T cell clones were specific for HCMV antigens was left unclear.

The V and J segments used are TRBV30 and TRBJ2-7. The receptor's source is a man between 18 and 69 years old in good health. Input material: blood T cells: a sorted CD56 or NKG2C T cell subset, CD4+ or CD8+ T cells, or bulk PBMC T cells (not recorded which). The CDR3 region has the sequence CAWSKGNSYEQYF.